Shown below are 30 T cell receptor beta chains from a single sample sequenced in a study of chemoradiotherapy in HPV16-positive cancers. Some clones are missing from TCRdb's copy, which holds only in-frame ones; the method was immunoSEQ multiplex PCR. This sample carries some 4,100 clones, 72% of them seen once, and the ten largest clones take roughly 9.5%. The specimen was tumor tissue, collected from a patient who underwent chemoradiotherapy. The origin of the receptors is a human donor with HPV-associated anogenital cancer.

The V and J genes are TRBV6-5 and TRBJ2-5; D might be TRBD1 (5 bases). Germline-derived CDR1 and CDR2 are MNHEY and SVGAGI. CDR3 size: 13 residues. V was trimmed by 2 bases and J by 7 bases, leaving 11 bases between them. CDR3 in amino acids: CASSYLLQGTQYF. The CDR3 region has the DNA TGTGCCAGCAGTTACCTACTGCAGGGGACCCAGTACTTC.

This chain links TRBV7-9 with TRBJ2-7; D is unresolved. Trimming stripped 2 bases from V and 3 bases from J, with 2 bases between. CDR3 length: 11 residues. Per the germline V gene, CDR1 is SEHNR and CDR2 is FQNEAQ (reference sequence). CDR3: CASSLHYEQYF. As DNA, the CDR3 is TGTGCCAGCAGCTTACACTACGAGCAGTACTTC.

This chain uses TRBV6-6 with TRBJ2-2; TRBD1 agrees at 7 bases. The CDR3 covers 14 residues. V gave up 2 bases and J gave up 7 bases; unmatched junction bases: 4. Germline CDR1 MNHNY, CDR2 SVGAGI (reference sequence). CDR3 coding DNA: TGTGCCAGCAGTTACGGAACAGGGGTCGGGGAGCTGTTTTTT. This gives the protein CASSYGTGVGELFF.

There are a few counts of this clone. V and J are TRBV27 and TRBJ2-7; 7 bases are a match to TRBD1. Per germline, CDR1 MNHEY and CDR2 SMNVEV (reference sequence). Trimming removed 8 bases from V and 0 bases from J; junction bases left unmatched: 10. The CDR3 extends over 15 amino acids. The CDR3 DNA is TGTGCCAGCGGGAAACAGGGGCTTAGCTCCTACGAGCAGTACTTC. It specifies CASGKQGLSSYEQYF.

This sequence joins TRBV5-6 and TRBJ1-4; tentative D call: TRBD1 (5 bases). The CDR3 contains 12 residues. The V gene's germline CDR1 is SGHDT and CDR2 YYEEEE. Trimming took 2 bases from V and 8 from J, leaving 7 bases between them. The CDR3 nucleotides are TGTGCCAGCAGCTTCAAGGGGGAAAAACTGTTTTTT. It is translated as CASSFKGEKLFF.

This clone was counted a few times. This chain connects TRBV5-1 to TRBJ2-2; 7 nucleotides align to TRBD2. V lost 3 bases and J lost 5; bases outside the gene matches: 10. Looked up from germline, CDR1 is SGHRS and CDR2 is YFSETQ. This CDR3 contains 16 residues. CDR3 amino acids: CASSSSGAAMTGELFF. CDR3 DNA sequence: TGCGCCAGCAGCTCTAGCGGAGCCGCGATGACCGGGGAGCTGTTTTTT.

This clone has a single count. This CDR3 is CAISVEGMGGEQYF. The CDR3, as DNA: TGTGCCATCAGTGTAGAAGGGATGGGGGGCGAGCAGTACTTC. The chain recombines TRBV10-3 with TRBJ2-7, with TRBD2 as a possible D gene (6 bases). From germline, CDR1 is ENHRY and CDR2 SYGVKD. Trimming took 4 bases from V and 6 from J, leaving 16 bases between them. The CDR3 has 14 residues.

The chain couples TRBV27 to TRBJ2-3; TRBD2 agrees at 9 bases. The CDR3 consists of 16 residues. The germline V gene has CDR1 MNHEY and CDR2 SMNVEV (reference sequence). V was clipped by 6 bases and J by 1 base; unmatched bases: 8. The CDR3 reads CASSLLTSGRTDTQYF. CDR3 DNA: TGTGCCAGCAGCCTACTGACTAGCGGTCGCACAGATACGCAGTATTTT.

This clone counts as large. The genes are TRBV11-3 and TRBJ2-1, with TRBD2 matching 7 bases. Germline V lookup: CDR1 SGHNT, CDR2 YENEEA. The junction had 10 bases not matched to a gene; V was cut back by 7 bases and J by 7 bases. The CDR3 sequence is 14 residues long. The CDR3 spells CASKERDGSNEQFF. CDR3 DNA sequence: TGTGCCAGCAAAGAGCGGGATGGTTCAAATGAGCAGTTCTTC.

A few counts support this clone. The rearrangement uses TRBV5-1 and TRBJ2-7; no definite D call. The CDR3 is 13 amino acids. Germline V gives CDR1 SGHRS, CDR2 YFSETQ. V was clipped by 2 bases and J by 3 bases, with 9 bases between them. CDR3 bases: TGCGCCAGCAGCTTTGACTCCGTCTACGAGCAGTACTTC. Translating gives CASSFDSVYEQYF.

The chain couples TRBV9 to TRBJ1-1; 8 bases agree with TRBD1. V gave up 0 bases and J gave up 2 bases; unmatched junction bases: 6. Germline lookup yields CDR1 SGDLS and CDR2 YYNGEE. This CDR3 is 16 amino acids long. CDR3: CASSVAQGAGNTEAFF. CDR3 nucleotides: TGTGCCAGCAGCGTAGCGCAGGGGGCGGGCAACACTGAAGCTTTCTTT.

The CDR3 DNA reads TGTGCCAGCAGCCAAGACTTAGCCAAAAACATTCAGTACTTC. It is translated as CASSQDLAKNIQYF. J is TRBJ2-4 and V is TRBV14; D unclear. In germline, CDR1 is SGHDN, CDR2 FVKESK. Trimming removed 0 bases at V and 0 bases at J, with 3 bases between. The CDR3 consists of 14 residues.

V and J are TRBV30 and TRBJ2-5; D is ambiguous. The DNA matches TRBJ2-7 better at its end, which makes the J call doubtful. Germline assignment: CDR1 GTSNPN and CDR2 SVGIG (reference sequence). The CDR3 totals 13 residues. In DNA form, the CDR3 reads TGTGCCTGGAGTGTTACTCGCGAGCTCGAGCAGTACTTC. It is translated as CAWSVTRELEQYF.

This clone was seen a few times. The V gene is TRBV7-6, the J gene TRBJ1-1; D not certain. Trimming removed 8 bases from V and 1 base from J, with 11 bases in between. The CDR3 is made up of 13 amino acids. From germline, CDR1 is SGHVS and CDR2 FNYEAQ. In nucleotides, the CDR3 is TGTGCCAGCGCGGACCGCTCGAACACTGAAGCTTTCTTT. It translates to CASADRSNTEAFF.

The table lists this clone with a few counts. The chain joins TRBV7-9 to TRBJ1-5; D gene unclear. Germline V gene sequence: CDR1 SEHNR, CDR2 FQNEAQ (reference sequence). The V end was cut by 3 bases, the J end by 6 bases, with 6 bases between. The CDR3 has 12 amino acids. This chain's CDR3 is CASSLRGQPQHF. Written as DNA, the CDR3 is TGTGCCAGCAGCTTGAGAGGTCAGCCCCAGCATTTT.

The chain employs TRBV6-5 and TRBJ2-1; 8 nucleotides match TRBD2. The CDR3 has 16 amino acids. Unmatched junction bases numbered 12, after V lost 2 bases and J lost 9 bases. The V gene's germline CDR1 is MNHEY and CDR2 SVGAGI. This CDR3 reads CASSYTPGGAGVEQFF. The CDR3 nucleotides are TGTGCCAGCAGTTACACCCCCGGGGGGGCGGGAGTTGAGCAGTTCTTC.

The rearrangement links TRBV28 to TRBJ2-3; 7 nucleotides line up with TRBD2. The CDR3 length is 15 residues. Germline V gene lookup returns CDR1 MDHEN and CDR2 SYDVKM. Trimming took 10 bases from V and 1 from J; bases not matched to a gene: 11. The CDR3 sequence is CATRSRAGGTDTQYF. DNA for the CDR3: TGTGCCACCAGGAGTAGGGCGGGGGGCACAGATACGCAGTATTTT.

In this sample, this clone turned up once. V is TRBV27 and J is TRBJ2-5, with 7 bases matching TRBD1. J gave up 1 base and V 5 bases, and 7 bases lay outside the gene matches. In germline, CDR1 is MNHEY, CDR2 SMNVEV (reference sequence). CDR3 length: 15 residues. The CDR3 DNA is TGTGCCAGCAGTCCACAGGGGCCTCGCCAAGAGACCCAGTACTTC. It yields the protein CASSPQGPRQETQYF.

This chain joins TRBV5-3 and TRBJ1-5; D remains ambiguous. TRBV5-3 is an ORF, with its function uncertain. The CDR3 contains 13 residues. With 4 bases removed from V and 11 bases from J, the gap between germline ends came to 16 bases. The CDR3 loop reads CARSTREGSAQHF. Written as DNA, the CDR3 is TGTGCCAGAAGCACGAGAGAAGGATCAGCCCAGCATTTT.

The table lists this clone with a few counts. The chain uses TRBV7-2 and TRBJ1-1; D possibly corresponds to TRBD1 (5 bases). Germline V gene lookup returns CDR1 SGHTA and CDR2 FQGNSA. The V end lost 4 bases, the J end lost 2 bases, and 14 bases lay between the germline ends. The CDR3 totals 15 residues. The CDR3 loop reads CASSSHPRANTEAFF. Written as DNA, the CDR3 is TGTGCCAGCAGCTCACACCCCAGGGCAAACACTGAAGCTTTCTTT.

This clone was seen once. The V gene is TRBV5-1, the J gene TRBJ2-7; 12 nucleotides match TRBD2. The CDR3 contains 15 residues. V dropped 4 bases and J dropped 7; count of bases not matched to a gene: 9. Germline V CDR1 and CDR2: SGHRS, YFSETQ. For the CDR3, the DNA is TGCGCCAGCAGCCCATCACTAGCGGGAGGACAAGAGCAGTACTTC. Protein sequence: CASSPSLAGGQEQYF.

This clone is labeled as large. J is TRBJ2-7 and V is TRBV7-9; TRBD2 is a possible D gene (7 bases). Germline loops: CDR1 SEHNR, CDR2 FQNEAQ (reference sequence). This CDR3 comprises 14 residues. Between the trimmed V and J ends, which lost 5 bases and 7 bases, there was a span of 18 bases. The CDR3: CASSPDGGGVEQYF. CDR3 sequence (DNA): TGTGCCAGCAGCCCCGATGGGGGGGGCGTAGAGCAGTACTTC.

V is TRBV29-1 and J is TRBJ2-1, with 8 bases aligning to TRBD2. The CDR3 runs to 14 residues. CDR1 and CDR2 (germline): SQVTM, ANQGSEA. J was trimmed by 0 bases and V by 2 bases; bases with no gene match: 0. CDR3 nucleotide sequence: TGCAGCGTTGAAAGCGGGAGCTCCTACAATGAGCAGTTCTTC. It codes for CSVESGSSYNEQFF.

V usage is TRBV5-5 and J usage is TRBJ1-2; D call uncertain. Trimming stripped 0 bases from V and 4 bases from J, with 4 bases between. The CDR3 has 12 amino acids. Germline V gives CDR1 SGHKS, CDR2 YYEKEE (reference sequence). The CDR3 region has the DNA TGTGCCAGCAGCTTGGGGGTCTATGGCTACACCTTC. It yields the protein CASSLGVYGYTF.

This chain connects TRBV10-3 to TRBJ1-2; 9 bases map to TRBD1. The CDR3 spans 14 residues. V dropped 11 bases and J dropped 7; count of bases not matched to a gene: 14. Germline V gene data show CDR1 as ENHRY and CDR2 as SYGVKD. The CDR3 nucleotides read TGTGCCTCCACCAAGACAGGGGGGTTTAGTGGCTACACCTTC. It encodes CASTKTGGFSGYTF.

The chain joins TRBV30 to TRBJ2-1, with D unresolved. Trimming took 4 bases from V and 5 from J, leaving 9 bases between them. Germline CDR1 reads GTSNPN; CDR2 reads SVGIG (reference sequence). The length of the CDR3 is 12 residues. This chain's CDR3 is CAWKVGHNEQFF. DNA for the CDR3: TGTGCCTGGAAGGTCGGTCACAATGAGCAGTTCTTC. Variable domain in full (rest from reference TRBV30 and TRBJ2-1): SQTIHQWPATLVQPVGSPLSLECTVEGTSNPNLYWYRQAAGRGLQLLFYSVGIGQISSEVPQNLSASRPQDRQFILSSKKLLLSDSGFYLCAWKVGHNEQFFGPGTRLTVL.

In its sample, this clone was seen once. The chain recombines TRBV7-4 with TRBJ1-5; a weak D match, TRBD1 (5 bases). Germline assignment: CDR1 SGHVT and CDR2 SQSDAQ. The CDR3 length is 18 residues. Trimming took 0 bases from V and 7 from J, leaving 22 bases between them. Here the CDR3 DNA reads TGTGCCAGCAGCTTAGCGATAGGGACGGCGGTGGTAAGGCAGCCCCAGCATTTT. It specifies CASSLAIGTAVVRQPQHF.

The rearrangement uses TRBV7-2 and TRBJ2-7; 11 bases agree with TRBD1. Per germline, CDR1 SGHTA and CDR2 FQGNSA. J lost 5 bases, V lost 3 bases, and 0 bases had no gene match. The CDR3 is 13 amino acids. CDR3 residues: CASSLGQGDEQYF. Written as DNA, the CDR3 is TGTGCCAGCAGCTTGGGACAGGGGGACGAGCAGTACTTC. Full variable domain (rest looked up from reference TRBV7-2 and TRBJ2-7): GAGVSQSPSNKVTEKGKDVELRCDPISGHTALYWYRQSLGQGLEFLIYFQGNSAPDKSGLPSDRFSAERTGGSVSTLTIQRTQQEDSAVYLCASSLGQGDEQYFGPGTRLTVT.

This clone was observed a handful of times. V and J are TRBV18 and TRBJ2-5; TRBD2 matches 8 bases. The CDR3 consists of 14 residues. CDR1 is KGHSH, CDR2 LQKENI, per germline. V dropped 4 bases and J dropped 2; count of bases not matched to a gene: 3. CDR3 DNA sequence: TGTGCCAGCTCACAACTAGCGGTTCAAGAGACCCAGTACTTC. It translates to CASSQLAVQETQYF.

This rearrangement joins TRBV11-2 to TRBJ2-7, with 9 bases fitting TRBD1. The germline V gene encodes CDR1 SGHAT and CDR2 FQNNGV. The CDR3 contains 13 residues. With 5 bases clipped from V and 7 bases from J, the junction kept 6 bases outside the gene matches. The CDR3 nucleotides are TGTGCCAGCAGCCCGGGGACAGGGCGGGAGCAGTACTTC. Amino acid sequence: CASSPGTGREQYF.